This T cell receptor beta chain was obtained from a study of T cell responses to AZD1222 COVID-19 vaccine. The protocol was immunoSEQ multiplex PCR, while the TCRdb copy is restricted to in-frame clones and leaves out a portion. The sample yields 150,000 to 200,000 clones, approximately 90% seen once. Trimming took 3 bases from V and 2 from J, leaving 10 bases between them. Germline-derived CDR1 and CDR2 are SGHTA and FQGNSA. CDR3 length equals 14 residues. V usage is TRBV7-2 and J usage is TRBJ1-2, with D possibly being TRBD1 (5 bases). The source material was peripheral blood, sampled 28 days after the second AZD1222 dose. This TCR came from an adult who received the AZD1222 COVID-19 vaccine. The CDR3 spells CASSFDSRNYGYTF. As DNA, the CDR3 is TGTGCCAGCAGCTTTGACAGCCGAAACTATGGCTACACCTTC.